This T cell receptor (beta chain) was captured in a study of blood T cell repertoires in COVID-19. V dropped 4 bases and J dropped 0 bases, with 10 bases sitting between them. This CDR3 is built from 15 residues. Germline assignment: CDR1 SGHNT and CDR2 YYREEE (reference sequence). Measured with immunoSEQ multiplex PCR; TCRdb has only the in-frame clones, and not every one. Among about 150,000 clones listed, about 80% were seen once. This clonotype was sampled from an older woman with acute or convalescent COVID-19. The V gene is TRBV5-4, the J gene TRBJ1-4; TRBD1 might be the D (5 bases). The sequenced material came from peripheral blood. The CDR3 is CASSHDSATNEKLFF. CDR3 bases: TGTGCCAGCAGCCATGACAGCGCAACTAATGAAAAACTGTTTTTT.